This TCR beta chain was sequenced during a study of T cells after posttransplantation cyclophosphamide. The data were produced by immunoSEQ multiplex PCR, yet TCRdb's version contains in-frame clones alone and is incomplete. The table shows 9,500 to 10,000 clones, with roughly 98% occurring only once. Cells defined as naive were viable CD3+CD4+ or CD3+CD8+ and CCR7+CD45RA+CD45RO-CD95-CD27+CD28+. This CDR3 is 15 amino acids long. The V call is TRBV21-1, the J call TRBJ1-4; the tabulated D call, TRBD1, remains unverified against the DNA. TRBV21-1 is labeled a pseudogene. Specimen: naive CD4+ T cells sorted from PBMCs. The clonotype comes from a woman in her fifties or sixties in good health, CMV-negative, and a related stem cell transplant donor. The CDR3 DNA follows: TGTGCCAGCAGCAAAGATCGAGGGGGTGGGGAAAAACTGTTTTTT. This gives the protein CASSKDRGGGEKLFF.